These 18 T cell receptor beta chains came from one sample sequenced in a study of control samples from healthy donors and cancer patients. Libraries were prepared by immunoSEQ multiplex PCR; TCRdb keeps only in-frame clonotypes and omits some of them. The sample holds 110,000 to 150,000 clones, about 90% seen once. Sequencing input: blood. Receptors were obtained from a man in his late teens or twenties in good health.

The rearrangement joins TRBV5-6 to TRBJ2-2; D is undetermined. Per the germline V gene, CDR1 is SGHDT and CDR2 is YYEEEE. This CDR3 has 15 residues. V lost 0 bases, J lost 1 base, and 7 bases lay in between. The CDR3 loop is CASSLAPVNTGELFF. The DNA of the CDR3 is TGTGCCAGCAGCTTGGCCCCAGTGAACACCGGGGAGCTGTTTTTT.

V is TRBV6-5 and J is TRBJ1-5; 10 positions agree with TRBD1. This CDR3 contains 14 residues. Unmatched junction bases numbered 11, after V lost 9 bases and J lost 9 bases. From germline, CDR1 is MNHEY and CDR2 SVGAGI. The CDR3 loop reads CASHRLTGGRPQHF. Written as DNA, the CDR3 is TGTGCCAGTCATCGCTTGACAGGGGGCCGGCCCCAGCATTTT.

The chain uses TRBV4-1 and TRBJ2-7; 9 positions agree with TRBD2. Germline CDR1 and CDR2: MGHRA and YSYEKL. CDR3 size: 16 residues. V lost 1 base, J lost 3 bases, and 7 bases stayed unmatched. CDR3 nucleotides: TGCGCCAGCAGCCAAGGACTTGCGGGGGGGCACTACGAGCAGTACTTC. Translation gives CASSQGLAGGHYEQYF.

The chain uses TRBV11-2 and TRBJ2-3, with 13 positions matching TRBD2. The CDR3 extends over 16 amino acids. V trimming: 6 bases; J trimming: 10 bases; junction bases outside the gene matches: 13. Germline CDR1 and CDR2: SGHAT and FQNNGV. In DNA, the CDR3 is TGTGCCAGCAGTTCCGCCTCCGGGACTAGCGGGGTTGCGCAGTATTTT. Translated: CASSSASGTSGVAQYF.

J is TRBJ2-1 and V is TRBV7-7; TRBD2 matches at 12 bases. The CDR3 is made up of 15 amino acids. The J segment lost 8 bases and the V segment lost 4 bases, leaving 6 bases of the junction unmatched. CDR1 is SSHAT, CDR2 FNYEAQ, per germline (reference sequence). CDR3 loop: CASSSLAGGFDEQFF. CDR3 in DNA: TGTGCCAGCAGCTCCCTAGCGGGGGGGTTCGATGAGCAGTTCTTC.

This clone was detected once. The chain employs TRBV10-2 and TRBJ1-1; 11 nucleotides match TRBD1. The CDR3 extends over 17 amino acids. V lost 8 bases and J lost 3; bases outside the gene matches: 14. CDR1 and CDR2 (germline): WSHSY, SAAADI. The CDR3 region is CASRKPGQGVSDTEAFF. The CDR3 coding sequence is TGCGCCAGCCGAAAACCGGGACAGGGGGTCTCGGACACTGAAGCTTTCTTT.

The chain carries TRBV4-1 and TRBJ2-5; D remains unclear. V was trimmed by 0 bases and J by 0 bases, leaving 11 bases between them. Germline V lookup: CDR1 MGHRA, CDR2 YSYEKL. This CDR3 is 16 amino acids long. DNA for the CDR3: TGCGCCAGCAGCCAAGATGGGGTGGAGTACCAAGAGACCCAGTACTTC. It yields the protein CASSQDGVEYQETQYF.

CDR3 nucleotides: TGTGCCACCAGTGATTTGGGGGGCCAAGGAACGACAGGACAGTGCCCAGATACGCAGTATTTT. Encoded protein: CATSDLGGQGTTGQCPDTQYF. The chain joins TRBV24-1 to TRBJ2-3, with D tentatively TRBD1 (6 bases). In germline, CDR1 is KGHDR, CDR2 SFDVKD. V was clipped by 0 bases and J by 4 bases, with 28 bases between them. This CDR3 has 21 amino acids.

This clone was seen once. This chain links TRBV25-1 with TRBJ1-5; D is perhaps TRBD1 (5 bases). V lost 1 base, J lost 0 bases, and 7 bases lay in between. The CDR3 is made up of 15 amino acids. The germline gives CDR1 MGHDK, CDR2 SYGVNS. This chain's CDR3 is CASSELGDSNQPQHF. The CDR3 DNA is TGTGCCAGCAGTGAATTGGGGGATAGCAATCAGCCCCAGCATTTT.

CDR3 protein: CASSYGKNWNEQFF. The CDR3, as DNA: TGTGCCAGCAGTTACGGGAAGAATTGGAATGAGCAGTTCTTC. The chain recombines TRBV6-5 with TRBJ2-1; D remains unclear. CDR3 length equals 14 residues. Germline CDR1 MNHEY, CDR2 SVGAGI. V was pared by 2 bases and J by 7 bases, with 12 bases between.

Written as DNA, the CDR3 is TGTGCCAGCAGCCAGTGGCGGGGGTACAATGAGCAGTTCTTC. Translating it yields CASSQWRGYNEQFF. The chain carries TRBV4-2 and TRBJ2-1; 7 bases match TRBD2. CDR1 is LGHNA, CDR2 YNFKEQ, per germline. CDR3 length: 14 amino acids. The junction had 3 bases not matched to a gene; V was cut back by 3 bases and J by 4 bases.

V usage is TRBV6-1 and J usage is TRBJ2-5, with D perhaps given as TRBD1 or TRBD2 (5 bases each). V shed 1 base and J shed 9 bases, with 15 bases lying between them. Germline lookup yields CDR1 MNHNS and CDR2 SASEGT. CDR3 length equals 14 residues. CDR3 sequence reads: CASSEGTYLGAQYF. The DNA of the CDR3 is TGTGCCAGCAGTGAAGGCACGTACCTGGGGGCCCAGTACTTC.

The V call is TRBV13, the J call TRBJ1-2; D is possibly TRBD1 (6 bases). This CDR3 contains 15 residues. Germline V gene lookup returns CDR1 PRHDT and CDR2 FYEKMQ (reference sequence). Trimming removed 5 bases at V and 5 bases at J, with 18 bases between. In DNA form, the CDR3 reads TGTGCCAGCAGCCGTCGGGGGGCAGACCTATATGGCTACACCTTC. Translating gives CASSRRGADLYGYTF.

The V and J genes are TRBV6-5 and TRBJ2-7; tentative D call: TRBD1 (6 bases). Trimming left V 2 bases short and J 1 base short, with 12 bases between. The CDR3 runs 15 residues. Germline V gene lookup returns CDR1 MNHEY and CDR2 SVGAGI. CDR3 protein: CASSYGRGDSYEQYF. CDR3 coding DNA: TGTGCCAGCAGTTACGGCAGGGGAGATTCCTACGAGCAGTACTTC.

This sequence joins TRBV29-1 and TRBJ1-2; no firm D call. This CDR3 contains 11 residues. Germline-derived CDR1 and CDR2 are SQVTM and ANQGSEA. V was pared by 4 bases and J by 1 base, with 4 bases between. The CDR3 protein is CSVGNNYGYTF. In nucleotides, the CDR3 is TGCAGCGTTGGGAATAACTATGGCTACACCTTC.

The J gene is TRBJ1-6, the V gene TRBV2, with D tentatively TRBD1 (5 bases). Germline CDR1 is SNHLY and CDR2 is FYNNEI. The V gene lost 2 bases and the J gene lost 7 bases, with 12 bases spanning the gap. The CDR3 runs to 15 residues. Here the CDR3 reads CASSEYAGPNSPLHF. CDR3 nucleotides: TGTGCCAGCAGTGAATACGCGGGGCCCAATTCACCCCTCCACTTT.

The gene calls are TRBV5-1 and TRBJ2-3; the match to TRBD2 covers 7 bases. J was trimmed by 1 base and V by 4 bases; bases with no gene match: 3. This CDR3 comprises 14 residues. The V gene's germline CDR1 is SGHRS and CDR2 YFSETQ. In DNA form, the CDR3 reads TGCGCCAGCAGCATGAGCGGGGGCACAGATACGCAGTATTTT. Residues: CASSMSGGTDTQYF.

V is TRBV5-4 and J is TRBJ2-5; D is undetermined. The CDR3 length is 13 residues. Trimming cost V 3 bases and J 0 bases, with 6 bases left between them. CDR1 SGHNT and CDR2 YYREEE come from the germline V gene (reference sequence). CDR3 protein: CASSSGHQETQYF. Here the CDR3 DNA reads TGTGCCAGCAGCTCCGGTCACCAAGAGACCCAGTACTTC.